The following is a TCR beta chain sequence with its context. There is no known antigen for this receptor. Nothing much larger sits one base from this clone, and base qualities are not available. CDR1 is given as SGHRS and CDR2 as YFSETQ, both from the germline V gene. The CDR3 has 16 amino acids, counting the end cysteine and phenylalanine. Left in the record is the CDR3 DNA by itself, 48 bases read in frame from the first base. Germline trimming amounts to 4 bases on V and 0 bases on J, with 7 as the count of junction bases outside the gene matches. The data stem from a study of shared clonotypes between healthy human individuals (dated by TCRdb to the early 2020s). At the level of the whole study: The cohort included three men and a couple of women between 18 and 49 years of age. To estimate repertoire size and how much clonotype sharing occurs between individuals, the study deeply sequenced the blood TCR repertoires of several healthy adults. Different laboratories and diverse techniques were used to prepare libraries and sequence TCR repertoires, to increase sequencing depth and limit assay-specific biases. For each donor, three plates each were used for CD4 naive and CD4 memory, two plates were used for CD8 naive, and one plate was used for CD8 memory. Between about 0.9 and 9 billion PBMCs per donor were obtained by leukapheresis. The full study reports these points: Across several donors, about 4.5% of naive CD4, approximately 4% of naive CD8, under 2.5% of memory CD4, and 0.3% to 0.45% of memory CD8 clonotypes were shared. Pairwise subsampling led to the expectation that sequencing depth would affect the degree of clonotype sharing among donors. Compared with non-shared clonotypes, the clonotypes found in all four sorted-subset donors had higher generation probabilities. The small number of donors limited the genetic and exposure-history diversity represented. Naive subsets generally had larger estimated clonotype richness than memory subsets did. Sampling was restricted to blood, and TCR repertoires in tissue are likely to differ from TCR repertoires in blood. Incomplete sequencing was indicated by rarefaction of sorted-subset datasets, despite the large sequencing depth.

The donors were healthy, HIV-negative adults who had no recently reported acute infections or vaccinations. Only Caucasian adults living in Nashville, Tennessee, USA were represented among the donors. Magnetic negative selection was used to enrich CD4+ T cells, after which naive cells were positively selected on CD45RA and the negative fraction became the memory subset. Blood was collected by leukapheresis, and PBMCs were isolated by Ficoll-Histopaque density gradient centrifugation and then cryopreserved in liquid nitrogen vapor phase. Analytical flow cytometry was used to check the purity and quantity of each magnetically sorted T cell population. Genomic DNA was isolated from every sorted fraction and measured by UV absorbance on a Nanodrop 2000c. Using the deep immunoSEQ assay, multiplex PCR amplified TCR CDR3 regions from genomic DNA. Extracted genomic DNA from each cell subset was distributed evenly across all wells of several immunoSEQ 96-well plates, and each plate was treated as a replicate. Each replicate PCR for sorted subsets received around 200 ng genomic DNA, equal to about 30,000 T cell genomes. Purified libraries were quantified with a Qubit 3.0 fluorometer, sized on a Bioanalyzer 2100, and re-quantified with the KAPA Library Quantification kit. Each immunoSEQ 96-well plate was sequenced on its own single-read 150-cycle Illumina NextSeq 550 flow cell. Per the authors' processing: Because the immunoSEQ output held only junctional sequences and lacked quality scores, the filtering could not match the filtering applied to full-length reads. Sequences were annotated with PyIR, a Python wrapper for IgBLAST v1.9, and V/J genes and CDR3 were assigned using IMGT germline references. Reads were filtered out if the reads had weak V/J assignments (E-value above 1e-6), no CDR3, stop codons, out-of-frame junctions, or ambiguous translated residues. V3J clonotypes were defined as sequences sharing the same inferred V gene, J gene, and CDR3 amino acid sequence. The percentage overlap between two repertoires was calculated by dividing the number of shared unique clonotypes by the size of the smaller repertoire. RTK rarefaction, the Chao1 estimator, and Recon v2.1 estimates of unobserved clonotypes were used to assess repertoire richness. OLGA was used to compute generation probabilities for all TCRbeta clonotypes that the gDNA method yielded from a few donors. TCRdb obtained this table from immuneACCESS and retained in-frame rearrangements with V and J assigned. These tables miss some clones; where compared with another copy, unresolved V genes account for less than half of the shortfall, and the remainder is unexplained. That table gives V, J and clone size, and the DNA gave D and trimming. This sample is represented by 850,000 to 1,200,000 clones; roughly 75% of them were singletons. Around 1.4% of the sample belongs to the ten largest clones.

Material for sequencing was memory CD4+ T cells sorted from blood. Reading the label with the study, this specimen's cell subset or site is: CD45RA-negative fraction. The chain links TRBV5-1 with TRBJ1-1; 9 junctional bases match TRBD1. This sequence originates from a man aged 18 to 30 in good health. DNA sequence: TGCGCCAGCAGCGGGGACAGGGAGTGGATGAACACTGAAGCTTTCTTT. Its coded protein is CASSGDREWMNTEAFF.